The 22 T cell receptor beta chains listed next were all sequenced from one sample in a study of blood T cell repertoires in COVID-19 (dated by TCRdb to the early 2020s). Library method: the immunoSEQ multiplex PCR assay. This immuneACCESS table, as held by TCRdb, lists in-frame sequences with V and J called but not all clones. Of the missing ones, under half trace to an unresolved V gene in checked studies; the others have no known cause. This sample holds 100,000 to 150,000 clones; approximately 90% were observed only once. The top ten clones comprise 10% of the sample. The sequenced sample consisted of peripheral blood. All receptors come from a man in his forties or fifties with acute or convalescent COVID-19.

The chain has TRBV7-9 and TRBJ1-3; unclear D gene. Germline-derived CDR1 and CDR2 are SEHNR and FQNEAQ (reference sequence). Deletions cut 0 bases from V and 3 bases from J, with 6 bases between. The CDR3 has 14 amino acids. This CDR3 reads CASSLAGSGNTIYF. CDR3 bases: TGTGCCAGCAGCTTAGCGGGGAGTGGAAACACCATATATTTT.

CDR3 sequence reads: CASSLLHGYGYTF. DNA of the CDR3: TGTGCCAGCAGCCTCCTCCACGGGTACGGCTACACCTTC. The chain recombines TRBV7-9 with TRBJ1-2; D ambiguous. The CDR3 extends over 13 amino acids. V lost 5 bases to trimming and J lost 8 bases, with 15 bases between them. CDR1 and CDR2 (germline): SEHNR, FQNEAQ (reference sequence).

The chain recombines TRBV19 with TRBJ2-2; 7 bases are a match to TRBD2. In germline, CDR1 is LNHDA, CDR2 SQIVND (reference sequence). Unmatched junction bases numbered 9, after V lost 4 bases and J lost 7 bases. This CDR3 region has 15 residues. The CDR3 DNA is TGTGCCAGTAGTACCCCTGGACTAGTAGGCGGGGAGCTGTTTTTT. Its translation: CASSTPGLVGGELFF.

This rearrangement joins TRBV6-2 or TRBV6-3 to TRBJ2-7; 7 positions agree with TRBD2. The CDR3 spans 13 residues. Trimming cost V 2 bases and J 7 bases; bases outside gene matches: 5. Germline V gene data show CDR1 as MNHEY and CDR2 as SVGEGT. The CDR3 region is CASSYPPAGEQYF. In DNA form, the CDR3 reads TGTGCCAGCAGTTACCCTCCAGCGGGGGAGCAGTACTTC.

The chain recombines TRBV29-1 with TRBJ1-1; the match to TRBD1 covers 7 bases. CDR1 SQVTM and CDR2 ANQGSEA come from the germline V gene. The CDR3 has 14 residues. Germline trimming cut 4 bases from V and 1 base from J; bases unmatched to any gene: 6. The CDR3 DNA reads TGCAGCGTTGTGACCCGGGACAGGAACACTGAAGCTTTCTTT. Translation gives CSVVTRDRNTEAFF.

This rearrangement joins TRBV28 to TRBJ1-1; unclear D gene. The CDR3 has 13 residues. CDR1 is MDHEN and CDR2 is SYDVKM in the germline V gene. Trimming took off 6 bases at V and 7 bases at J, with 15 bases between the two ends. CDR3 bases: TGTGCCAGCAGCGGTGGATCCGACATTGAAGCTTTCTTT. It is translated as CASSGGSDIEAFF.

The chain is built from TRBV19 and TRBJ1-2, with D uncertain. Germline V gene data show CDR1 as LNHDA and CDR2 as SQIVND (reference sequence). Between the trimmed V and J ends, which lost 0 bases and 1 base, there was a span of 3 bases. The CDR3 is 13 amino acids. CDR3: CASSIDRNYGYTF. CDR3 sequence (DNA): TGTGCCAGTAGTATAGACCGTAACTATGGCTACACCTTC.

As for this clone: The same CDR3 can be traced to other DNA sequences in this sample. The V and J genes are TRBV6-5 and TRBJ1-5, with a weak D call TRBD1 (5 bases). Trimming shortened V by 0 bases and J by 4 bases, and 10 bases separated the two germline ends. CDR1 is MNHEY and CDR2 is SVGAGI in the germline V gene. The CDR3 sequence is 15 residues long. Here the CDR3 DNA reads TGTGCCAGCAGTTACTCAGGGGTAAAGAATCAGCCCCAGCATTTT. It translates to CASSYSGVKNQPQHF.

The J gene is TRBJ2-7, the V gene TRBV6-1; D gene uncertain. The CDR3 is 12 amino acids. V was pared by 3 bases and J by 1 base, with 4 bases between. Germline V gene sequence: CDR1 MNHNS, CDR2 SASEGT. The CDR3 loop reads CASSDTSYEQYF. The CDR3 region has the DNA TGTGCCAGCAGTGACACTTCCTACGAGCAGTACTTC.

The chain uses TRBV18 and TRBJ2-7; 8 bases line up with TRBD1. Trimming took 3 bases from V and 7 from J; bases not matched to a gene: 14. Germline V gene data show CDR1 as KGHSH and CDR2 as LQKENI. The CDR3 is made up of 16 amino acids. CDR3 in DNA: TGTGCCAGCTCACCCAGGGGGGCAGGGGGCAAAGGAGAGCAGTACTTC. This gives the protein CASSPRGAGGKGEQYF.

This chain connects TRBV28 to TRBJ1-1; D remains unclear. The CDR3 has 14 amino acids. V dropped 2 bases and J dropped 5 bases, with 12 bases sitting between them. Germline V gene data show CDR1 as MDHEN and CDR2 as SYDVKM. The CDR3 reads CASSLISSGTEAFF. The CDR3, as DNA: TGTGCCAGCAGTTTAATCAGCTCGGGGACTGAAGCTTTCTTT.

The chain is built from TRBV7-2 and TRBJ1-3; 7 positions agree with TRBD1. Germline CDR1 and CDR2: SGHTA and FQGNSA. With V trimmed by 3 bases and J by 0 bases, 2 bases remained unmatched. The CDR3 loop spans 15 amino acids. CDR3 DNA sequence: TGTGCCAGCAGCTTTACAGGGGCCTCTGGAAACACCATATATTTT. Translating it yields CASSFTGASGNTIYF.

V usage is TRBV7-2 and J usage is TRBJ1-2; D is undetermined. CDR3 length: 15 residues. V gave up 5 bases and J gave up 4 bases, with 17 bases separating them. Per the germline V gene, CDR1 is SGHTA and CDR2 is FQGNSA. CDR3 coding DNA: TGTGCCAGCAGCCCGGGTATATTACGTCGCTATGGCTACACCTTC. It translates to CASSPGILRRYGYTF.

The chain employs TRBV12-3 or TRBV12-4 and TRBJ1-1; D is possibly TRBD1 (5 bases). The CDR3 extends over 11 amino acids. V gave up 1 base and J gave up 8 bases, with 5 bases separating them. CDR3 nucleotide sequence: TGTGCCAGCAGTTTAGAGGGGGAAGCTTTCTTT. Its protein product is CASSLEGEAFF.

This clone has a single count. The rearrangement links TRBV6-1 to TRBJ1-5; no clear D gene. This CDR3 spans 14 amino acids. The V end was cut by 0 bases, the J end by 7 bases, with 10 bases between. Looked up from germline, CDR1 is MNHNS and CDR2 is SASEGT. CDR3 in amino acids: CASSEALRKQPQHF. The CDR3 nucleotides are TGTGCCAGCAGTGAAGCTTTGAGGAAACAGCCCCAGCATTTT.

This rearrangement joins TRBV11-3 to TRBJ1-1; D possibly corresponds to TRBD1 (6 bases). Trimming cost V 1 base and J 2 bases, with 26 bases left between them. Germline CDR1 reads SGHNT; CDR2 reads YENEEA. The CDR3 totals 20 residues. The CDR3, as DNA: TGTGCCAGCAGCTTAGTAGGGGTACCGGGACACCCTCCGTACAACACTGAAGCTTTCTTT. Encoded protein: CASSLVGVPGHPPYNTEAFF.

This clone was counted a few times. The chain links TRBV4-1 to TRBJ2-3; 9 bases match TRBD2. Trimming removed 3 bases from V and 4 bases from J; junction bases left unmatched: 8. Per the germline V gene, CDR1 is MGHRA and CDR2 is YSYEKL. The CDR3 loop spans 16 amino acids. CDR3 sequence: CASSHGGLASPDTQYF. In DNA form, the CDR3 reads TGCGCCAGCAGCCATGGCGGACTAGCGAGCCCAGATACGCAGTATTTT.

The J gene is TRBJ1-2, the V gene TRBV18; TRBD1 agrees at 7 bases. The CDR3 sequence is 13 residues long. Unmatched junction bases numbered 5, after V lost 6 bases and J lost 4 bases. The germline V gene has CDR1 KGHSH and CDR2 LQKENI. For the CDR3, the DNA is TGTGCCAGCTCTCAACAGGGGAGCTATGGCTACACCTTC. As protein: CASSQQGSYGYTF.

The V call is TRBV5-5, the J call TRBJ1-1; tentative D call: TRBD1 (6 bases). Germline V gene data show CDR1 as SGHKS and CDR2 as YYEKEE (reference sequence). This CDR3 has 14 residues. With 3 bases removed from V and 2 bases from J, the gap between germline ends came to 11 bases. The DNA for the CDR3 is TGTGCCAGCAGCTCTCAGGGGTACAACACTGAAGCTTTCTTT. Translation gives CASSSQGYNTEAFF. The full variable domain, its missing parts supplied by reference TRBV5-5 and TRBJ1-1, is DAGVTQSPTHLIKTRGQQVTLRCSPISGHKSVSWYQQVLGQGPQFIFQYYEKEERGRGNFPDRFSARQFPNYSSELNVNALLLGDSALYLCASSSQGYNTEAFFGQGTRLTVV.

The chain carries TRBV29-1 and TRBJ2-3; D is unclear. Deletions cut 4 bases from V and 0 bases from J, with 8 bases between. The germline V gene has CDR1 SQVTM and CDR2 ANQGSEA. The CDR3 runs 13 residues. The CDR3: CSVGDFSTDTQYF. CDR3 sequence (DNA): TGCAGCGTTGGCGATTTTAGCACAGATACGCAGTATTTT.

The rearrangement joins TRBV19 to TRBJ1-3; D gene unclear. With 3 bases removed from V and 8 bases from J, the gap between germline ends came to 17 bases. This CDR3 comprises 15 residues. CDR1 and CDR2 (germline): LNHDA, SQIVND (reference sequence). The chain's CDR3 is CASSMKAYLRDTIYF. CDR3 in DNA: TGTGCCAGTAGTATGAAAGCGTACCTGAGGGACACCATATATTTT.

V is TRBV3-1 (or the pseudogene TRBV3-2) and J is TRBJ2-7, with 7 positions matching TRBD1. V trimming: 3 bases; J trimming: 1 base; junction bases outside the gene matches: 6. This CDR3 has 15 amino acids. Germline lookup yields CDR1 LGHDT and CDR2 YNNKEL (reference sequence). CDR3 in amino acids: CASSHHPGQSYEQYF. The CDR3 nucleotides read TGTGCCAGCAGCCATCACCCGGGACAGTCCTACGAGCAGTACTTC.